This TCR beta chain was recovered during a study of cytomegalovirus exposure and HLA in healthy donors. Study as a whole: In an earlier analysis, approximately 120 million unique TCR beta sequences were found from approximately 190 million T cells. General study points: Links to common viral pathogens appeared, in a later analysis, for several of the most significant clusters. Under in vitro conditions, three CMV-associated chains were confirmed as specific for CMV antigens. When a later analysis compared HLA-associated TCR beta chains with equally common others, the HLA-associated chains turned out to be more clonally expanded and to have lower generation probabilities.

Germline V gene data show CDR1 as KGHSH and CDR2 as LQKENI. V lost 3 bases, J lost 4 bases, and 14 bases stayed unmatched. The CDR3 covers 17 residues. As for this clone: Its antigen is not known.

The primer mix had 60 Vbeta and 13 Jbeta primers. Method: immunoSEQ multiplex PCR; TCRdb's copy keeps in-frame clones and lacks some. In the table there are about 130,000 clones, about 80% of which are singletons. The receptor comes from a man aged 35 to 55 in good health and CMV-seronegative. The source material was PBMCs. The V gene is TRBV18, the J gene TRBJ1-1; 7 bases align to TRBD1. The CDR3 nucleotides are TGTGCCAGCTCACCCCACGGCCCCCAGGGGGGATCCACTGAAGCTTTCTTT. Protein: CASSPHGPQGGSTEAFF.